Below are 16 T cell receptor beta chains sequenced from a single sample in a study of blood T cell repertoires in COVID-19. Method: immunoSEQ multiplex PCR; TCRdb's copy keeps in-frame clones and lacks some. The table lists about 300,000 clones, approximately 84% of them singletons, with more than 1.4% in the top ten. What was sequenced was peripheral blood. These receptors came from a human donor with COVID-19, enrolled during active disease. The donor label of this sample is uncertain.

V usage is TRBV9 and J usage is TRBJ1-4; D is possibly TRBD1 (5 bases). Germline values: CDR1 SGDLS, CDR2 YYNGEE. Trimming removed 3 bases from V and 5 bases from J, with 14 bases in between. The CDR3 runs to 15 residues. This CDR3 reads CASSGDTGENEKLFF. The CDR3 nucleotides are TGTGCCAGCAGCGGAGACACGGGGGAGAATGAAAAACTGTTTTTT.

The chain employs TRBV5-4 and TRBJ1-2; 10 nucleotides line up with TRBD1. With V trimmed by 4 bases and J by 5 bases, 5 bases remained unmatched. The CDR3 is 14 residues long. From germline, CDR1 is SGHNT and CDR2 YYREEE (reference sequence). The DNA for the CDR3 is TGTGCCAGCAGCGGGAAGGACAGGGGGTATGGCTACACCTTC. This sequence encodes CASSGKDRGYGYTF.

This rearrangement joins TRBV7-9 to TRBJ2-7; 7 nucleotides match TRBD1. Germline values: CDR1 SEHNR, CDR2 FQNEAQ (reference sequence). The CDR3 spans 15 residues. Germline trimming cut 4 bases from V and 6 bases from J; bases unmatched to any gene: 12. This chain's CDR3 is CASSYLMRQGAEQYF. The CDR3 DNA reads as TGTGCCAGCAGCTACCTAATGAGACAGGGAGCCGAGCAGTACTTC. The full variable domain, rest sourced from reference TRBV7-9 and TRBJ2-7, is DTGVSQNPRHKITKRGQNVTFRCDPISEHNRLYWYRQTLGQGPEFLTYFQNEAQLEKSRLLSDRFSAERPKGSFSTLEIQRTEQGDSAMYLCASSYLMRQGAEQYFGPGTRLTVT.

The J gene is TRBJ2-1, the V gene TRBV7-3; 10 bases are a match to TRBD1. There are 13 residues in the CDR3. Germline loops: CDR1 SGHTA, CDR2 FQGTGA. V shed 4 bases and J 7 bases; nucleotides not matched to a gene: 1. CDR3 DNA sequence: TGTGCCAGCAGCTGGACAGGGGGTAATGAGCAGTTCTTC. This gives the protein CASSWTGGNEQFF. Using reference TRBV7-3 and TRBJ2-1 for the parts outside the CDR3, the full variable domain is GAGVSQTPSNKVTEKGKYVELRCDPISGHTALYWYRQSLGQGPEFLIYFQGTGAADDSGLPNDRFFAVRPEGSVSTLKIQRTERGDSAVYLCASSWTGGNEQFFGPGTRLTVL.

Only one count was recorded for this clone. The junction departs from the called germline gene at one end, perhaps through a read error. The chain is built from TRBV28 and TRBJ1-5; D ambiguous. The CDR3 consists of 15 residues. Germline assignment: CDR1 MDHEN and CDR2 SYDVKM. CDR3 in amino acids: CASNLNRLPNQPQHF. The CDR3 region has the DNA TGTGCCAGCAATTTAAACCGACTCCCTAATCAGCCCCAGCATTTT.

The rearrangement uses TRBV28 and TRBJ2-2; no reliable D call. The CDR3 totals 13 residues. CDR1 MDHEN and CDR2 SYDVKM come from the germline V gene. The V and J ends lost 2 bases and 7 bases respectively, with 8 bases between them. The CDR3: CASSLVVVGELFF. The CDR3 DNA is TGTGCCAGCAGTTTAGTAGTCGTCGGGGAGCTGTTTTTT.

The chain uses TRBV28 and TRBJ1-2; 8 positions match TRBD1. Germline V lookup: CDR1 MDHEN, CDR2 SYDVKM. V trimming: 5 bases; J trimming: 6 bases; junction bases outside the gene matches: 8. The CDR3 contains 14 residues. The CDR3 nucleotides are TGTGCCAGCAGTCCCGGGGACAGGCGACATGGCTACACCTTC. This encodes CASSPGDRRHGYTF.

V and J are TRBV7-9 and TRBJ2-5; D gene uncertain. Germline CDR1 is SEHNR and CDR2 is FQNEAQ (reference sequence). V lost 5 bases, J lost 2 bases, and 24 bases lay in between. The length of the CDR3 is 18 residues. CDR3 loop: CASSLGLYGTPEQETQYF. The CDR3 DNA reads TGTGCCAGCAGCCTCGGTTTATATGGTACTCCGGAGCAAGAGACCCAGTACTTC.

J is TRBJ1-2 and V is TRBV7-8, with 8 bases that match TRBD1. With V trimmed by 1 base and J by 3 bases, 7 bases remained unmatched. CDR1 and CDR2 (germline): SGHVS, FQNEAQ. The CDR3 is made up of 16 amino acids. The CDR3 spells CASSLVGYRGDYGYTF. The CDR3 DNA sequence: TGTGCCAGCAGCTTAGTGGGGTACAGGGGGGACTATGGCTACACCTTC.

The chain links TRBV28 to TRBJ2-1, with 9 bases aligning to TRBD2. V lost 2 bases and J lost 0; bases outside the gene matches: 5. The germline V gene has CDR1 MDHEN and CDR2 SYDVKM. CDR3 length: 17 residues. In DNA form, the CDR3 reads TGTGCCAGCAGTTTAGCTAGCGGGACTGGCTCCTACAATGAGCAGTTCTTC. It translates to CASSLASGTGSYNEQFF.

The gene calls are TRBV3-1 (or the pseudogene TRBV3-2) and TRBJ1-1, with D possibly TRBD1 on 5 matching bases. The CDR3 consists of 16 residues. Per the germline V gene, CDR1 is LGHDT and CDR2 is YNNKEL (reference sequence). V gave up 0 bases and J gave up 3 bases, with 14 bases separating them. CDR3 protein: CASSQDGTTGDTEAFF. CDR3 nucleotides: TGTGCCAGCAGCCAAGATGGAACCACGGGGGACACTGAAGCTTTCTTT.

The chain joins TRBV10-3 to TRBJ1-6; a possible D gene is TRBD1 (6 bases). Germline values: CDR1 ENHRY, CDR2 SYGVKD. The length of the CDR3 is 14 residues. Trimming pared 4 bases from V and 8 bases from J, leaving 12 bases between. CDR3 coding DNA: TGTGCCATCAGTGTACAGGGTTGGGATTCACCCCTCCACTTT. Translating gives CAISVQGWDSPLHF.

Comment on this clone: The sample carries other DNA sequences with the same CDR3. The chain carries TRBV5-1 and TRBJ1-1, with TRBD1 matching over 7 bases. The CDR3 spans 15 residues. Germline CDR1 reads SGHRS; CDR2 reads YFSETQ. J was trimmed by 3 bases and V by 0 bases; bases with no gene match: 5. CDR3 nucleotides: TGCGCCAGCAGCTTGGATAGAACAGGGGACACTGAAGCTTTCTTT. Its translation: CASSLDRTGDTEAFF.

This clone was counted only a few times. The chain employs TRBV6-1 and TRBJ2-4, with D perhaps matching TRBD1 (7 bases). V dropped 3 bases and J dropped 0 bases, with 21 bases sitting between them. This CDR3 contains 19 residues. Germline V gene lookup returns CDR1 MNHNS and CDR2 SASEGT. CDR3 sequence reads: CASSDRVRGRGLAKNIQYF. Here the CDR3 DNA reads TGTGCCAGCAGTGACAGGGTTAGGGGGCGGGGCTTAGCCAAAAACATTCAGTACTTC.

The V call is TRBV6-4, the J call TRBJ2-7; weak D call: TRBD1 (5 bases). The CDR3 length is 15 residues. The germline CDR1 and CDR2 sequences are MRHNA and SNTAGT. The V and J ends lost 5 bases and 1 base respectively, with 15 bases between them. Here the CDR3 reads CASSPKGICSYEQYF. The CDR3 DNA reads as TGTGCCAGCAGTCCCAAGGGGATATGTTCCTACGAGCAGTACTTC.

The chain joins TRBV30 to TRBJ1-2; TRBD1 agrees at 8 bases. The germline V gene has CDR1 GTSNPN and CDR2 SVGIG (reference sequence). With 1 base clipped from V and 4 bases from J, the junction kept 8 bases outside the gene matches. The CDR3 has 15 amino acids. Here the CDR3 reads CAWSEPTGDGYGYTF. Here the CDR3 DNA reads TGTGCCTGGAGTGAACCGACAGGGGATGGCTATGGCTACACCTTC.